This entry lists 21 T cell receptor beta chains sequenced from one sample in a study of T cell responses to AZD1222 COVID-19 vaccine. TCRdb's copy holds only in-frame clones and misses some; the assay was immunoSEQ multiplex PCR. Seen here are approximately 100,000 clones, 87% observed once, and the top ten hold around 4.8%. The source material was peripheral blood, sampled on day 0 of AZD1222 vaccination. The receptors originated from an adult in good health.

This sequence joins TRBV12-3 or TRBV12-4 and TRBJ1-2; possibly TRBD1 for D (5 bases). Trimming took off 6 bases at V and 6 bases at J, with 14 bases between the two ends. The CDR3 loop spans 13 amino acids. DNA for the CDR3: TGTGCCAGCAGGATATCAGGGAGGGATGGCTACACCTTC. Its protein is CASRISGRDGYTF.

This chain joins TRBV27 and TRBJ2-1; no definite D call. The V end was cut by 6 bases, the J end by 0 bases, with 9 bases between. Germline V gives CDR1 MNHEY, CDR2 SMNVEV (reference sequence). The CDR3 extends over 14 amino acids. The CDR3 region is CASSFASSYNEQFF. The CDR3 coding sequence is TGTGCCAGCAGCTTTGCAAGCTCCTACAATGAGCAGTTCTTC.

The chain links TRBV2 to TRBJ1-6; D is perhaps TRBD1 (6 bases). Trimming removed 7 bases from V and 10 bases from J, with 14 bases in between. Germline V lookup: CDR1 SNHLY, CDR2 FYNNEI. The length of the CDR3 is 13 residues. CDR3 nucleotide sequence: TGTGCCAGCAATCAGGACAGAGGGTCACCCCTCCACTTT. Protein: CASNQDRGSPLHF.

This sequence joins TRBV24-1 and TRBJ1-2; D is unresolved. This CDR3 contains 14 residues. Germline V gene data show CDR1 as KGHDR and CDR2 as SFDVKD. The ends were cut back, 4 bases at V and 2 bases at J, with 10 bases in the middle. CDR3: CATSDPTGNYGYTF. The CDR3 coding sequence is TGTGCCACCAGTGACCCGACGGGCAACTATGGCTACACCTTC.

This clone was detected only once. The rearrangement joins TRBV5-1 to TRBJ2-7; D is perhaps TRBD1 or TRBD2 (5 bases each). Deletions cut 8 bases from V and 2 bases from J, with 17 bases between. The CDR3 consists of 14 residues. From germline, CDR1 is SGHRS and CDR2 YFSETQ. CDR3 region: CASTTTGGTYEQYF. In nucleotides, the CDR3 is TGCGCCAGTACAACGACTGGGGGAACCTACGAGCAGTACTTC.

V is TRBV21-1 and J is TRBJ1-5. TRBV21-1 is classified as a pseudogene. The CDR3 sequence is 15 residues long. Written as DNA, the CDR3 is TGTGCCAGCAAGGCCGAGGATTATAGCAATCAGCCCCAGCATTTT. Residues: CASKAEDYSNQPQHF.

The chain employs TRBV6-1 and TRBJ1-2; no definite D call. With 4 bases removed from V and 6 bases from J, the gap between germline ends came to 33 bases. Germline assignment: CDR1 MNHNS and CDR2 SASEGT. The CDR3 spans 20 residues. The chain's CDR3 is CASSGPSTIPTKGWMDGYTF. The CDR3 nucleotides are TGTGCCAGCAGTGGTCCCTCTACAATCCCTACTAAAGGGTGGATGGATGGCTACACCTTC.

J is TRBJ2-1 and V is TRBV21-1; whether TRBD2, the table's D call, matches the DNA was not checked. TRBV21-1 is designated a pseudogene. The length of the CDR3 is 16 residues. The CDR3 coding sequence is TGTGCCAGACCAAGCAGGACTACCCTTTTCTACAATGAGCAGTTCTTC. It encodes CARPSRTTLFYNEQFF.

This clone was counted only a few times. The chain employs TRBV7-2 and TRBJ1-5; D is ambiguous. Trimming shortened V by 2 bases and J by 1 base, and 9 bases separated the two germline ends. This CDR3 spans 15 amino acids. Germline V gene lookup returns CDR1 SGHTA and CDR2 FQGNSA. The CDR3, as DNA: TGTGCCAGCAGCTTAAACTTTGACAGCAATCAGCCCCAGCATTTT. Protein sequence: CASSLNFDSNQPQHF.

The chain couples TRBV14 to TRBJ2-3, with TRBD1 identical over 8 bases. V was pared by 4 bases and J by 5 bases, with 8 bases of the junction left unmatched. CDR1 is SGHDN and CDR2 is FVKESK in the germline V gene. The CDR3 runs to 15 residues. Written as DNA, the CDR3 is TGTGCCAGCAGCCCAAATGTCGGGACAGGAGATACGCAGTATTTT. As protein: CASSPNVGTGDTQYF.

Written as DNA, the CDR3 is TGTGCCAGCTCACCGGGACAGATAGTTCCTTGGTACACCTTC. Translation gives CASSPGQIVPWYTF. V usage is TRBV18 and J usage is TRBJ1-2; 7 positions agree with TRBD1. Germline loops: CDR1 KGHSH, CDR2 LQKENI. CDR3 size: 14 residues. The trim removed 3 bases at V and 11 bases at J, leaving 12 bases unmatched.

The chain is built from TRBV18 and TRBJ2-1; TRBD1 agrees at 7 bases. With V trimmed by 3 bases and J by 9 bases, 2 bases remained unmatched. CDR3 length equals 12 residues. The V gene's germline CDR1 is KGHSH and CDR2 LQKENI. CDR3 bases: TGTGCCAGCTCACCTTACAGGGGTGAGCAGTTCTTC. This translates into CASSPYRGEQFF.

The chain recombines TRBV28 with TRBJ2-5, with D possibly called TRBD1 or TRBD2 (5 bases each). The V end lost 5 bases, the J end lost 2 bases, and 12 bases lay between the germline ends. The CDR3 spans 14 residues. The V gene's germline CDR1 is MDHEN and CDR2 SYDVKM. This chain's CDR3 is CASSPRDGQETQYF. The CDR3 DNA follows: TGTGCCAGCAGTCCTCGGGACGGGCAAGAGACCCAGTACTTC.

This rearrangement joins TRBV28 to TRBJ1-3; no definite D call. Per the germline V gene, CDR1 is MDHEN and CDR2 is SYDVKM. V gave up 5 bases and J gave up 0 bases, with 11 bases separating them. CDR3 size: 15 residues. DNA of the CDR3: TGTGCCAGCAGTCCTACAGCGTTCTCTGGAAACACCATATATTTT. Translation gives CASSPTAFSGNTIYF.

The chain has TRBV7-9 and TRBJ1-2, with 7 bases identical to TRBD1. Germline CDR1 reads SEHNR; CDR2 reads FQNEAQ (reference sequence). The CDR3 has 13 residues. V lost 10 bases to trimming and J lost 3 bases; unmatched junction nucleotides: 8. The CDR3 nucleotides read TGTGCCATACGAGGGACAGATTACTATGGCTACACCTTC. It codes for CAIRGTDYYGYTF.

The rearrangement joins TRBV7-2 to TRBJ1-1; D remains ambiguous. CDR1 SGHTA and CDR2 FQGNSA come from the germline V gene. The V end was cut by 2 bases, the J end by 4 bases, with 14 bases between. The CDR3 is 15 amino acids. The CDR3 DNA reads TGTGCCAGCAGCTTAAATGCGCCTCCCGGCACTGAAGCTTTCTTT. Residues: CASSLNAPPGTEAFF.

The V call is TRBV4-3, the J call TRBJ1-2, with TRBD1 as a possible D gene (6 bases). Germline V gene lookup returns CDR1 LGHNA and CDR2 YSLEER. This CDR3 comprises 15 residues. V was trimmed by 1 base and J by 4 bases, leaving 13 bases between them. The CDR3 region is CASSQGAGAAYGYTF. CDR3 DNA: TGCGCCAGCAGCCAAGGAGCAGGGGCGGCCTATGGCTACACCTTC.

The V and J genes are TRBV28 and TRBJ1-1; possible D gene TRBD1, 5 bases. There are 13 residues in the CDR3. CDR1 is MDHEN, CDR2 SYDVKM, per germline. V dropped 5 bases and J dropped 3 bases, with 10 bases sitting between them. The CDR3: CASSPGTHTEAFF. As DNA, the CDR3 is TGTGCCAGCAGTCCCGGGACGCACACTGAAGCTTTCTTT.

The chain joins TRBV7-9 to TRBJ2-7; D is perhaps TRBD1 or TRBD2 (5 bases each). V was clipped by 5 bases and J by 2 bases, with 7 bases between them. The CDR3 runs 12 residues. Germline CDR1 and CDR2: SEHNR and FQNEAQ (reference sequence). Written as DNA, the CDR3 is TGTGCCAGCAGCCGGGACGCCTACGAGCAGTACTTC. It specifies CASSRDAYEQYF.

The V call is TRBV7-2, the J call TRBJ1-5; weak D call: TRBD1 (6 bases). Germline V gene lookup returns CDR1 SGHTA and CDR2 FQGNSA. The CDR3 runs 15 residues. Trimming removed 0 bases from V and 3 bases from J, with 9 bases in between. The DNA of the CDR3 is TGTGCCAGCAGCTTAGCGTCAGGGGACAATCAGCCCCAGCATTTT. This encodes CASSLASGDNQPQHF.

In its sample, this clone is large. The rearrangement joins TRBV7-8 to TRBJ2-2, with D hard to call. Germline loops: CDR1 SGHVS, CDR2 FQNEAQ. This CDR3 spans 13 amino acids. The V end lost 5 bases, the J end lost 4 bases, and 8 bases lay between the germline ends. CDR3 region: CASSVLSTGELFF. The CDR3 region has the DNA TGTGCCAGCAGCGTTCTAAGCACCGGGGAGCTGTTTTTT. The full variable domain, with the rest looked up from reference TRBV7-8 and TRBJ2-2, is GAGVSQSPRYKVAKRGQDVALRCDPISGHVSLFWYQQALGQGPEFLTYFQNEAQLDKSGLPSDRFFAERPEGSVSTLKIQRTQQEDSAVYLCASSVLSTGELFFGEGSRLTVL.